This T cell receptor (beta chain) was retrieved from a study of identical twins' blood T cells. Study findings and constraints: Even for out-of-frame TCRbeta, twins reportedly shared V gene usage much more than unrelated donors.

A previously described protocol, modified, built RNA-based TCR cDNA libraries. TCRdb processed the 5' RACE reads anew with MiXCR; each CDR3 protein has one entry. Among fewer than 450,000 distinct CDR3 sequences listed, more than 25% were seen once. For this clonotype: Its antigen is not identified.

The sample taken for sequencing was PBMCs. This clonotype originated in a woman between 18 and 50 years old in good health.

This chain's CDR3 is CASSVGSVSYNEQFF. In DNA form, the CDR3 reads TGTGCCAGCAGCGTAGGGAGCGTCTCCTACAATGAGCAGTTCTTC. V is TRBV9 and J is TRBJ2-1; D remains unclear. V gave up 0 bases and J gave up 0 bases, with 7 bases separating them. The CDR3 length is 15 residues. Looked up from germline, CDR1 is SGDLS and CDR2 is YYNGEE.